The T cell receptor beta chain described here comes from a study of control samples from healthy donors and cancer patients. This clone was picked up a small number of times. This CDR3 contains 15 residues. V lost 0 bases to trimming and J lost 5 bases, with 12 bases between them. Per the germline V gene, CDR1 is SGHRS and CDR2 is YFSETQ. The repertoire was sequenced with immunoSEQ multiplex PCR; TCRdb's copy has only in-frame clones and lacks some. The sample carries more than 150,000 clones, over 85% recorded once. The sequence was obtained from a man aged 50-60 years in good health. V and J are TRBV5-1 and TRBJ1-5; D may be TRBD1 (5 bases). The material sequenced was blood. The CDR3 coding sequence is TGCGCCAGCAGCTTGGACACTGGGGACCATCAGCCCCAGCATTTT. Translation: CASSLDTGDHQPQHF.